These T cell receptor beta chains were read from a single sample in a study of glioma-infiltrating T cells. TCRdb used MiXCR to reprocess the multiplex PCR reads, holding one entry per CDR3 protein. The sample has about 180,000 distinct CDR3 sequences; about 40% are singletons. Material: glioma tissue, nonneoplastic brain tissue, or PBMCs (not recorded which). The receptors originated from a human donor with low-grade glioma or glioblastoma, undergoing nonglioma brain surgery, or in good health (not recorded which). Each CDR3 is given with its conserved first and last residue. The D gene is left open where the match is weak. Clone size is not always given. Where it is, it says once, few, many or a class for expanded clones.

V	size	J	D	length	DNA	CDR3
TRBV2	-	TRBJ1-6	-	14	TGTGCCAGCAAGAAAGCCGGAACCAATTCACCCCTCCACTTT	CASKKAGTNSPLHF
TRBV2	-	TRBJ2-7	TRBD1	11	TGTGCCAGCGGGACAGTCTACTATCAGTACTTC	CASGTVYYQYF
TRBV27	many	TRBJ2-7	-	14	TGTGCCACGCATAGACCAAGGGCCCCCTACGAGCAGTACTTC	CATHRPRAPYEQYF
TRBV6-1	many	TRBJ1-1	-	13	TGTGCCAGCAGGGTCCAAGGCCTCAGAGAAGCTTTCTTT	CASRVQGLREAFF
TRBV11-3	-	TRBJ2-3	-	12	TGTGCCAGCAGCTTTTACACAGATACGCAGTATTTT	CASSFYTDTQYF
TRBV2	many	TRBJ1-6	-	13	TGTGCCAGCAAGGGGTCGGGTAATTCACCCCTCCACTTT	CASKGSGNSPLHF
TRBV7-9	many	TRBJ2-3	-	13	TGTGCCAGCAGCCACCGACAGACAGATACGCAGTATTTT	CASSHRQTDTQYF
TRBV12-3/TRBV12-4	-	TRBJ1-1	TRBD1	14	TGTGCCAGCAGGCCACAGGGGGTGAACACTGAAGCTTTCTTT	CASRPQGVNTEAFF
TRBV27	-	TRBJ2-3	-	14	TGTGCCAGCAGCCCCACGAGGAGGAAAGATACGCAGTATTTT	CASSPTRRKDTQYF
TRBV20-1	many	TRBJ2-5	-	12	TGCAGTGCTAAGGGGCCCGGAGAGACCCAGTACTTC	CSAKGPGETQYF
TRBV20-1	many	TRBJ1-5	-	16	TGCAGTGCTAGTCCCCTGGGGCAGAAGAACTATCAGCCCCAGCATTTT	CSASPLGQKNYQPQHF
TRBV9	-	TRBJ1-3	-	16	TGTGCCAGCAGCTTGTACATGGGACACTCTGGAAACACCATATATTTT	CASSLYMGHSGNTIYF
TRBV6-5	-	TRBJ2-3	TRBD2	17	TGTGCCAGCAGTTACGCACTAGCGGGCCAAATTGCGGATACGCAGTATTTT	CASSYALAGQIADTQYF
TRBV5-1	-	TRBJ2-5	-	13	TGCGCCAGCAGCTTTGGCTACGTGGAGACCCAGTACTTC	CASSFGYVETQYF
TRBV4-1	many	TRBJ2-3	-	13	TGCGCCAGCAGCCCCCGGACAGCTGATACGCAGTATTTT	CASSPRTADTQYF
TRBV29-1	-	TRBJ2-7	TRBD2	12	TGCAGCTTGGTAGCGGGAGCAGGTGAGCAGTACTTC	CSLVAGAGEQYF
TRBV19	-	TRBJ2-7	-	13	TGTGCCAGTAGTATAGAGGAGGGTTACGATCAGTACTTC	CASSIEEGYDQYF
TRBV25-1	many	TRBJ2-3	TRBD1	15	TGTGCCAGCAGTTCGTGGACAGGGGGCGCAGATACGCAGTATTTT	CASSSWTGGADTQYF
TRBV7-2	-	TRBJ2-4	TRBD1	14	TGTGCCAGAAGCGGACAGGGGATCAGTGCCATTCAGTACTTC	CARSGQGISAIQYF
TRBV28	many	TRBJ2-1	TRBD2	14	TGTGCCAGCAGTTCATCGCCCATCCTAGCGGAGCCGGTCTTC	CASSSSPILAEPVF
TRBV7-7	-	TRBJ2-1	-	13	TGTGCCAGCAGCACCGGTTCTACTGGGGAGCAGTTCTTC	CASSTGSTGEQFF
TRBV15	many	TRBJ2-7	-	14	TGTGCCACCAGCAGAGGGGAGACAGGTTACGAGCAGTACTTC	CATSRGETGYEQYF
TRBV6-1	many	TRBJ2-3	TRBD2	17	TGTGCCAGCAGTGGGACTAGCGGGAGCGTAGGCACAGATACGCAGTATTTT	CASSGTSGSVGTDTQYF
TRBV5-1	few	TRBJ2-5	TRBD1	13	TGCGCCAGCACCGACAGGGTTCAAGAGACCCAGTACTTC	CASTDRVQETQYF
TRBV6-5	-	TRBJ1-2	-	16	TGTGCCAGCAGTGAATCATCGTACGCATTTAACTATGGCTACACCTTC	CASSESSYAFNYGYTF
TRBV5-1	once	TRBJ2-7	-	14	TGCGCCAGCAGCTTTGGACCGGCAGCCTACGAGCAGTACTTC	CASSFGPAAYEQYF
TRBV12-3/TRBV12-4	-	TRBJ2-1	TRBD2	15	TGTGCCAGCTTTTATCGCAAGCGGGGATACAATGAGCAGTTCTTC	CASFYRKRGYNEQFF
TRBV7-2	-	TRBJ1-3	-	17	TGTGCCAGCAGCTACAGCGTCAACCGCCGAGGGGTAAACACCATATATTTT	CASSYSVNRRGVNTIYF
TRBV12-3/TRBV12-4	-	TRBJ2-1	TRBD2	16	TGTGCCAGCAGTTTAAAACTAGCGGAGATTAACAATGAGCAGTTCTTC	CASSLKLAEINNEQFF
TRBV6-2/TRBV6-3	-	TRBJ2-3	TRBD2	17	TGTGCCAGCAGTTGTAATTCACTAGCGGGAGAAAGAGATACGCAGTATTTT	CASSCNSLAGERDTQYF
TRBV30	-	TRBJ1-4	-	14	TGTGCCTGGAGTCGGGGACGAACTAATGAAAAACTGTTTTTT	CAWSRGRTNEKLFF
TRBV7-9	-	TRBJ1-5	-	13	TGTGCCAGCAGCCGTAGGTCCGATCAGCCCCAGCATTTT	CASSRRSDQPQHF
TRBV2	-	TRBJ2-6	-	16	TGTGCCAGCAGCCCCAGGGATATCGCTGGGGCCAACGCCCTGACTTTC	CASSPRDIAGANALTF
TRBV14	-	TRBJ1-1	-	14	TGTGCCAGCAGCCAAGAGCTAAGGAGGACTGAAGCTTTCTTT	CASSQELRRTEAFF
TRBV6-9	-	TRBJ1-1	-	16	TGCGCCAGCAGTGACGGACACTACAGAGGGGACACTGAAGCTTTCTTT	CASSDGHYRGDTEAFF
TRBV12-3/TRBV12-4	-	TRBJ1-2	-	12	TGTGCCAGCAGTTATTCCCCGCTTGGCTACACCTTC	CASSYSPLGYTF
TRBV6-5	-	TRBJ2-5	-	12	TGTGCCAGCAGAGGGAGCCGAGAGACTCAGTACTTC	CASRGSRETQYF
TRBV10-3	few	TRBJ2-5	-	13	TGTGCCATCAGGTCCCGGGAACAAGAGACCCAGTACTTC	CAIRSREQETQYF
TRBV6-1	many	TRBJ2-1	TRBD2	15	TGTGCCAGCAGTGACCTAGCGGGAGAGTACAATGAGCAGTTCTTC	CASSDLAGEYNEQFF
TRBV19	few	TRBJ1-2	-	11	TGTGCCAGTAGTATTCACCGTGGCTACACCTTC	CASSIHRGYTF
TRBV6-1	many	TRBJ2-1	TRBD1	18	TGTGCCAGCAGTGAATGGGGACAGGGGTTAAGCTCCTACAATGAGCAGTTCTTC	CASSEWGQGLSSYNEQFF
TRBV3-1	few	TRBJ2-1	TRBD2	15	TGTGCCAGTAGCCTAGCGGGAGGGCAATACAATGAGCAGTTCTTC	CASSLAGGQYNEQFF
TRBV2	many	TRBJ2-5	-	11	TGTGCCAGCAGTGAAGCTCTGACCCAGTACTTC	CASSEALTQYF
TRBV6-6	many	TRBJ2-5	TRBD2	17	TGTGCCAGCAGTTACATTGTAGGACTAGCGGGAGTAAAGACCCAGTACTTC	CASSYIVGLAGVKTQYF
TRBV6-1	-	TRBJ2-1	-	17	TGTGACAGCACTCCCGGGGCTGATGGTAGGTCCTACAATGAGCAGTTCTTC	CDSTPGADGRSYNEQFF
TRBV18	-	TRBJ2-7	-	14	TGTGTCAGCTCACGGGGACCGGACGCCTCCGAGCAGTACTTC	CVSSRGPDASEQYF
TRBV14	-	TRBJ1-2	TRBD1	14	TGTGCCAGCATCCAAGACAGGGGGCCCTATGGCTACACCTTC	CASIQDRGPYGYTF
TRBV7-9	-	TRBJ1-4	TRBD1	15	TGTGCCAGCAGCCCTCCAGGGGGCGTCGATGAAAAACTGTTTTTT	CASSPPGGVDEKLFF